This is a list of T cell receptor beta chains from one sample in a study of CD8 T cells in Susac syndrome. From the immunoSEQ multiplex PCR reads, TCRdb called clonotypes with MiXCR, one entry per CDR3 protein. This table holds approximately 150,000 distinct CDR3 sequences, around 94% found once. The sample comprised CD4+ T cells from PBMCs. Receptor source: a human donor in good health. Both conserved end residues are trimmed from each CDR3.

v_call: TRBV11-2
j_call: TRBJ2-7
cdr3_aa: ASSHPRRQTYEQY

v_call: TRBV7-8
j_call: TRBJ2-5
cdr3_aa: ASSLGLAGVQETQY

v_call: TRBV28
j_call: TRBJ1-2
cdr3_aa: ASSSHRGGGYT

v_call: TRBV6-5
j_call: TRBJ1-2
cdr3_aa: ASTRAGESGYT

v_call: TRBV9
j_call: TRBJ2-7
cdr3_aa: ASSVDPSSEQY

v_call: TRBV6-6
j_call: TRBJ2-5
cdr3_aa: ASSYGGLGETQY

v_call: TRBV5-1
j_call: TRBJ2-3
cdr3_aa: ASSLERNTDTQY

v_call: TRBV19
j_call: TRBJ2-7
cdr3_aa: ASSPRVTVSSYEQY

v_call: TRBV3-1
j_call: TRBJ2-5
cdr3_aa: ASSQESRTSGPTETQY

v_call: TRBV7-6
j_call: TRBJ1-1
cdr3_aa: ASSFGGETEAF

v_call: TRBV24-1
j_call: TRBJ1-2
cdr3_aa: ATSEPGINYGYT

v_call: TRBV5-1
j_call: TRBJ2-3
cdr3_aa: ASSLGRSSTDTQY

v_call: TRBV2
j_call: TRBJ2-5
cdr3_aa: ASRGGQQETQY

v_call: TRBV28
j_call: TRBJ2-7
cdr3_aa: ASSRRGSNEQY

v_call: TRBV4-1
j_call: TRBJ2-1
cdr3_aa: ASSQEGAYNEQF

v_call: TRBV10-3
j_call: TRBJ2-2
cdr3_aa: AISTSAGGTGELF

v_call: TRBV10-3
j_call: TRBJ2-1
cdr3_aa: AIGITGGKYNEQF

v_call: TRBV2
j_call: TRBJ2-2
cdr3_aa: ASKGRTSSGELF

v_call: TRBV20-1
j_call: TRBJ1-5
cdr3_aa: SVMRGGNQPQH

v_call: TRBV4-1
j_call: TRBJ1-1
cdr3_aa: ASSQQNRGLRDTEAF

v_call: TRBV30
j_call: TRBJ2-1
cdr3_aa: AWSVPGTQGEQF

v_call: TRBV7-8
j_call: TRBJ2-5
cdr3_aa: ASSLRELGTQY

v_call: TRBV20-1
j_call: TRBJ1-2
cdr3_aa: SARPRQGWTDGYT

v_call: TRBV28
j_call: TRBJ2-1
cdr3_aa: ASSGSSSYNEQF

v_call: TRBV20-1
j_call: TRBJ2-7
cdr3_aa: SARDVSLTTSGSTYEQY

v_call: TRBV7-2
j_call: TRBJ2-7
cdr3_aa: ASRIAAGVNEQY

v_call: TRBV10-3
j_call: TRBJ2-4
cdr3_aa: AISDSGLNIQY

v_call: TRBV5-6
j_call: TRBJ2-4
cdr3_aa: ASSLWMNIQY

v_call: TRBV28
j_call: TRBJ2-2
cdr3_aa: ASSRGGAGELF